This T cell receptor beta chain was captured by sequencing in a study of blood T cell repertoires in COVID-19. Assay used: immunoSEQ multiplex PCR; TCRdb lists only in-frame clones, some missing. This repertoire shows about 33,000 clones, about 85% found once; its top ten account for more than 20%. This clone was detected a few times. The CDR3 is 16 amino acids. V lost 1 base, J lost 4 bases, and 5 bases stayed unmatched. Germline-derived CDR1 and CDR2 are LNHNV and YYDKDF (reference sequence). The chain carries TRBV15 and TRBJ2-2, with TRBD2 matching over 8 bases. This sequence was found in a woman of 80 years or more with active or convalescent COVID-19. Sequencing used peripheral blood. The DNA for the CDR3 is TGTGCCACCAGCAGAGGACGGGGGGGCCGCACCGGGGAGCTGTTTTTT. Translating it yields CATSRGRGGRTGELFF.